These 22 T cell receptor beta chains were sequenced from one sample in a study of blood T cell repertoires in COVID-19. Only in-frame clones appear in the TCRdb table, and some are missing; sequencing was by immunoSEQ multiplex PCR. This sample carries approximately 350,000 clones, around 83% of them seen once, and the ten largest clones take 2.5% to 3.5%. Sequenced material: peripheral blood. The receptors here all came from a man aged 25-45 years with active or convalescent COVID-19.

This clone appeared a few times. The CDR3 bases are TGTGCCAGCAGTCTAGCGGGGGACCTCACCGGGGAGCTGTTTTTT. Protein product: CASSLAGDLTGELFF. The V gene is TRBV6-5, the J gene TRBJ2-2; 10 bases are shared with TRBD2. Germline-derived CDR1 and CDR2 are MNHEY and SVGAGI. Trimming cost V 5 bases and J 4 bases; bases outside gene matches: 4. The CDR3 runs to 15 residues.

This sequence joins TRBV30 and TRBJ2-1, with 8 bases lining up with TRBD1. Germline CDR1 reads GTSNPN; CDR2 reads SVGIG (reference sequence). J gave up 7 bases and V 5 bases, and 13 bases lay outside the gene matches. The CDR3 length is 15 residues. CDR3 protein: CAWSSLRGDRNEQFF. For the CDR3, the DNA is TGTGCCTGGTCCTCGCTCAGGGGGGACAGGAATGAGCAGTTCTTC. Drawing the rest from reference TRBV30 and TRBJ2-1, the complete variable domain is SQTIHQWPATLVQPVGSPLSLECTVEGTSNPNLYWYRQAAGRGLQLLFYSVGIGQISSEVPQNLSASRPQDRQFILSSKKLLLSDSGFYLCAWSSLRGDRNEQFFGPGTRLTVL.

This chain links TRBV24-1 with TRBJ2-2; 10 nucleotides align to TRBD1. Germline V gene sequence: CDR1 KGHDR, CDR2 SFDVKD. CDR3 length equals 17 residues. V trimming: 3 bases; J trimming: 6 bases; junction bases outside the gene matches: 9. This CDR3 reads CATSDPIRQGASGELFF. The CDR3, as DNA: TGTGCCACCAGTGATCCAATACGACAGGGGGCGTCCGGGGAGCTGTTTTTT.

This clone was picked up a small number of times. The chain carries TRBV6-5 and TRBJ1-1; 7 bases fit TRBD1. Germline lookup yields CDR1 MNHEY and CDR2 SVGAGI. V was pared by 6 bases and J by 1 base, with 5 bases of the junction left unmatched. The CDR3 is 14 residues long. CDR3 region: CASSYRTGNTEAFF. The CDR3 DNA reads TGTGCCAGCAGCTACAGGACAGGGAACACTGAAGCTTTCTTT.

V usage is TRBV19 and J usage is TRBJ2-5, with TRBD1 matching 8 bases. The germline CDR1 and CDR2 sequences are LNHDA and SQIVND (reference sequence). Trimming removed 7 bases from V and 5 bases from J; junction bases left unmatched: 15. The CDR3 runs 16 residues. The CDR3 region has the DNA TGTGCCAGTAATAGTCCGGGACAGGTGGAGGAGGAGACCCAGTACTTC. Protein sequence: CASNSPGQVEEETQYF.

The chain uses TRBV6-5 and TRBJ2-5, with unresolved D. This CDR3 is built from 14 residues. V lost 5 bases and J 4 bases, leaving 14 bases between the germline ends. Germline V CDR1 and CDR2: MNHEY, SVGAGI. CDR3 protein: CASSILKGGETQYF. In DNA form, the CDR3 reads TGTGCCAGCAGTATTCTTAAAGGCGGAGAGACCCAGTACTTC.

The chain carries TRBV11-3 and TRBJ2-6; 7 nucleotides agree with TRBD1. CDR3 length equals 19 residues. The trim removed 4 bases at V and 0 bases at J, leaving 12 bases unmatched. Germline CDR1 is SGHNT and CDR2 is YENEEA. The CDR3 DNA sequence: TGTGCCAGCAGCTCCAACAGGGGTCCGATAGGCTCTGGGGCCAACGTCCTGACTTTC. Translated: CASSSNRGPIGSGANVLTF.

The chain combines TRBV5-4 with TRBJ1-2; 7 bases are a match to TRBD1. Germline values: CDR1 SGHNT, CDR2 YYREEE (reference sequence). The CDR3 runs to 14 residues. The V and J ends lost 5 bases and 2 bases, in that order; junction bases with no gene match: 6. The CDR3 coding sequence is TGTGCCAGCAGTTCCGGGACAGCCAACTATGGCTACACCTTC. This sequence encodes CASSSGTANYGYTF.

The chain has TRBV6-6 and TRBJ1-3; no firm D call. CDR1 MNHNY and CDR2 SVGAGI come from the germline V gene (reference sequence). The CDR3 runs to 14 residues. Trimming removed 8 bases at V and 0 bases at J, with 11 bases between. The CDR3: CASVSGFSGNTIYF. DNA for the CDR3: TGTGCCAGCGTATCAGGATTCTCTGGAAACACCATATATTTT.

This sequence joins TRBV29-1 and TRBJ2-5; 10 positions agree with TRBD2. Germline V gene data show CDR1 as SQVTM and CDR2 as ANQGSEA. The ends lost 3 bases at V and 5 bases at J; junction bases unmatched: 24. The length of the CDR3 is 20 residues. CDR3 bases: TGCAGCGTTGAGGCCCCCCCGGAGGTAGCGGGAGGATCAGTCCGCGAGACCCAGTACTTC. It translates to CSVEAPPEVAGGSVRETQYF.

V is TRBV6-5 and J is TRBJ2-1, with D unclear. The germline V gene encodes CDR1 MNHEY and CDR2 SVGAGI. The CDR3 length is 13 residues. V was cut by 0 bases and J by 9 bases, with 9 bases left in between. CDR3 amino acids: CASSYSKSGEQFF. The CDR3 DNA reads TGTGCCAGCAGTTACTCGAAGTCGGGTGAGCAGTTCTTC.

The chain uses TRBV4-2 and TRBJ2-1; 8 bases are a match to TRBD1. This CDR3 contains 15 residues. J gave up 6 bases and V 0 bases, and 4 bases lay outside the gene matches. Germline-derived CDR1 and CDR2 are LGHNA and YNFKEQ. The CDR3 sequence is CASSQDRGRSNEQFF. In DNA form, the CDR3 reads TGTGCCAGCAGCCAAGACAGGGGGCGCAGCAATGAGCAGTTCTTC.

The J gene is TRBJ2-7, the V gene TRBV5-4; 10 bases are shared with TRBD2. Per germline, CDR1 SGHNT and CDR2 YYREEE (reference sequence). V dropped 1 base and J dropped 6; count of bases not matched to a gene: 13. The CDR3 is made up of 17 amino acids. CDR3 nucleotide sequence: TGTGCCAGCAGCTTGAGGGGGTCTCTAGCGGGGGTTGGCGAGCAGTACTTC. The encoded protein is CASSLRGSLAGVGEQYF. Looking up the rest from reference TRBV5-4 and TRBJ2-7 gives the full variable domain: ETGVTQSPTHLIKTRGQQVTLRCSSQSGHNTVSWYQQALGQGPQFIFQYYREEENGRGNFPPRFSGLQFPNYSSELNVNALELDDSALYLCASSLRGSLAGVGEQYFGPGTRLTVT.

The V call is TRBV19, the J call TRBJ1-6; TRBD1 matches 11 bases. J lost 6 bases, V lost 5 bases, and 9 bases had no gene match. Germline assignment: CDR1 LNHDA and CDR2 SQIVND (reference sequence). The CDR3 consists of 17 residues. The CDR3 coding sequence is TGTGCCAGTAGTGCTGCGTGGACAGGGGGCTTTAATTCACCCCTCCACTTT. It codes for CASSAAWTGGFNSPLHF.

The chain employs TRBV9 and TRBJ2-1, with 8 bases identical to TRBD2. This CDR3 is built from 19 residues. Germline-derived CDR1 and CDR2 are SGDLS and YYNGEE. V lost 0 bases and J lost 0; bases outside the gene matches: 11. The CDR3 sequence is CASSVGGSGVSSSYNEQFF. In DNA form, the CDR3 reads TGTGCCAGCAGCGTAGGTGGTAGCGGGGTTTCCAGCTCCTACAATGAGCAGTTCTTC.

In regard to this clone: The germline gene is not matched at one end of the junction; a read error may be the cause. The chain combines TRBV7-9 with TRBJ1-4; D gene unclear. Germline loops: CDR1 SEHNR, CDR2 FQNEAQ (reference sequence). The CDR3 runs 13 residues. CDR3 sequence (DNA): TGTGCCAGCAGCCGGGGAACTGATGAAAAACTGTTTTTT. The encoded protein is CASSRGTDEKLFF.

J is TRBJ2-1 and V is TRBV7-2; TRBD2 aligns across 9 bases. Germline V gene lookup returns CDR1 SGHTA and CDR2 FQGNSA. This CDR3 region has 15 residues. V lost 3 bases and J lost 6; bases outside the gene matches: 6. The CDR3 region has the DNA TGTGCCAGCAGCTTTAGCGGGAGAGGGGCCAATGAGCAGTTCTTC. It encodes CASSFSGRGANEQFF.

The CDR3 nucleotides read TGTGCCAGCAGCTTTAGTTCCGGGAAGAGCTATGGCTACACCTTC. Amino acid sequence: CASSFSSGKSYGYTF. This chain uses TRBV7-9 with TRBJ1-2; D unclear. Germline lookup yields CDR1 SEHNR and CDR2 FQNEAQ (reference sequence). The V end was cut by 3 bases, the J end by 4 bases, with 15 bases between. This CDR3 has 15 amino acids.

V gene TRBV3-1 (or the pseudogene TRBV3-2) combines with J gene TRBJ2-3; TRBD2 is a possible D gene (5 bases). Trimming cost V 3 bases and J 3 bases, with 7 bases left between them. The CDR3 extends over 13 amino acids. Germline V gene data show CDR1 as LGHDT and CDR2 as YNNKEL (reference sequence). The DNA of the CDR3 is TGTGCCAGCAGCCAGGACTCAACAGATACGCAGTATTTT. Its protein is CASSQDSTDTQYF.

The gene calls are TRBV21-1 and TRBJ2-1; whether TRBD2, the table's D call, matches the DNA was not checked. TRBV21-1 is a pseudogene locus. The CDR3 is 17 amino acids. CDR3 sequence: CASSKTQTSAHYNEQFF. CDR3 bases: TGTGCCAGCAGCAAAACCCAGACTAGCGCCCACTACAATGAGCAGTTCTTC.

The chain employs TRBV5-4 and TRBJ1-3; 10 positions match TRBD1. This CDR3 has 15 amino acids. The V gene's germline CDR1 is SGHNT and CDR2 YYREEE (reference sequence). Trimming cost V 0 bases and J 10 bases; bases outside gene matches: 7. The CDR3 spells CASSLEGQGLGTIYF. DNA of the CDR3: TGTGCCAGCAGCTTGGAGGGACAGGGGCTAGGAACCATATATTTT. Complete variable domain (other parts from reference TRBV5-4 and TRBJ1-3): ETGVTQSPTHLIKTRGQQVTLRCSSQSGHNTVSWYQQALGQGPQFIFQYYREEENGRGNFPPRFSGLQFPNYSSELNVNALELDDSALYLCASSLEGQGLGTIYFGEGSWLTVV.

CDR3: CASSPRTSADTQYF. CDR3 coding DNA: TGTGCCAGCAGCCCCCGGACTAGTGCAGATACGCAGTATTTT. The chain uses TRBV7-9 and TRBJ2-3, with TRBD2 matching 7 bases. The CDR3 has 14 amino acids. Germline V gene sequence: CDR1 SEHNR, CDR2 FQNEAQ (reference sequence). V dropped 5 bases and J dropped 4; count of bases not matched to a gene: 6.